This T cell receptor beta chain comes out of a study of T-cell memory formation after mild COVID-19 (dated by TCRdb to the early 2020s). With respect to the entire study: TCR sequence clusters from the two donors were largely donor specific. In a couple of donors, T-cell clones that expanded and contracted after mild COVID-19 were followed by sequencing TCRalpha and TCRbeta repertoires longitudinally. Two young, previously healthy adult volunteers, one female and one male, were included in the cohort.

The paper's findings and limits, for the study overall: Some responding clones were detected in pre-infection memory, suggesting pre-existing cross-reactive memory T cells joined the SARS-CoV-2 response. SARS-CoV-2 specificity was not confirmed for the second-wave clones peaking on day 37. Only two mild cases were covered by the study, and larger cohorts that include severe cases with pre-infection samples were considered necessary. Contracting CD4+ clones were located mainly in the CM and EM memory subsets, whereas CD8+ clones were found to be enriched in EMRA. From day 15 to 85, contracting clones showed balanced CD4/CD8 phenotypes, whereas a second wave of clones that expanded from day 15 to 37 leaned towards CD4+.

The sequencer was an Illumina NovaSeq 6000. TCRalpha and TCRbeta cDNA libraries were constructed by 5'RACE with constant-segment primers, with sample barcodes and unique molecular identifiers being introduced. RNA was extracted from every sample with Trizol reagent. Libraries were amplified in two PCR steps, with a second sample barcode and Illumina TruSeq adapters added in the second step. The libraries were sequenced on an Illumina NovaSeq using 2 x 150 bp paired-end reads. As for how the authors treated the data: Demultiplexing of reads and collapsing into UMI-guided consensus sequences were performed with migec v1.2.7. Using mixcr v2.1.11, the UMI consensuses were aligned to TRA and TRB V and J templates and assembled into clonotypes. Clonotypes were classified as expanded or contracted when called significant by both edgeR and NoisET, with noise models trained on biological replicates. edgeR calls used a false discovery rate-adjusted p below 0.01 and a log2 fold-change threshold of 1. PCA with hierarchical clustering of max-normalized trajectories of the 1000 most abundant clonotypes was used as exploratory dynamics analysis. The CD4 or CD8 phenotype of responding clones was assigned using the separately sequenced CD4+ and CD8+ repertoires. Using fastp at Q25 and MiXCR, TCRdb reprocessed the public reads and kept productive beta chains. Every entry covers one CDR3 protein and lists the most common genes and DNA from its rows. In this record, the V and J calls reflect TCRdb's handling and not the investigators' own analysis. The sample table contains some 290,000 distinct CDR3 sequences; only one count was recorded for around 15% of them. Approximately 23% of the sample belongs to the ten largest clones.

Per the germline V gene (reference sequence), SEHNR is the CDR1 and FQNEAQ is the CDR2. The CDR3 holds 13 amino acids from the cysteine to the valine. CDR3 DNA only is kept here, 39 bases in frame from base 1. Trimming accounts for 5 bases at V and 4 bases at J, while the number of junction bases matched to no gene is 2. This clonotype turned up a few times. Its antigen target is currently unknown. No base quality information exists; no much larger clone differs at one position. Ficoll-Paque density gradient centrifugation was used to isolate PBMCs. In this chain, TRBV7-9 is recombined with TRBJ2-7; the junction holds 10 bases that match TRBD1. Sequenced sample: PBMCs or a T cell subset sorted from them (not recorded which). This clonotype originated in a man aged 18 to 29 who had mild COVID-19 (a few samples of this study predate the infection). The sample titles of this study are shuffled in the database, so cell type and time point are left out; the donor was told from shared clones. For the CDR3, the sequence is CASSRDRGYEQYV. The DNA is TGTGCCAGCAGCCGGGACAGGGGATACGAGCAGTACGTC.